The 15 T cell receptor beta chains listed next were all sequenced from one sample in a study of blood T cell repertoires in COVID-19 (dated by TCRdb to the early 2020s). Library preparation employed the immunoSEQ multiplex PCR assay. TCRdb stores this immuneACCESS table with in-frame sequences only. Part of the clones is absent; in the studies checked, under half of the shortfall reflects unresolved V genes, and no reason is known for the rest. Counted in this sample were tens of thousands of clones; roughly 85% of them appeared once. The ten largest clones represent 16% of the sample. The sequenced sample consisted of peripheral blood. These TCRs come from a human donor in a cohort sampled during active COVID-19.

The table lists this clone with a few counts. The chain combines TRBV2 with TRBJ1-1; 9 nucleotides agree with TRBD1. The CDR3 runs 14 residues. V lost 4 bases to trimming and J lost 6 bases; unmatched junction nucleotides: 6. Germline V CDR1 and CDR2: SNHLY, FYNNEI. The CDR3 loop is CASSATGGYAEAFF. The CDR3 DNA reads TGTGCCAGCAGTGCCACAGGGGGCTACGCTGAAGCTTTCTTT.

The V and J genes are TRBV2 and TRBJ2-3; 9 nucleotides line up with TRBD2. The V gene end was trimmed by 2 bases and the J gene end by 1 base; junction bases not matched to a gene: 4. CDR1 is SNHLY and CDR2 is FYNNEI in the germline V gene. The CDR3 contains 16 residues. As DNA, the CDR3 is TGTGCCAGCAGTGAAAGGTCTAGCGGGGGCACAGATACGCAGTATTTT. Its protein is CASSERSSGGTDTQYF.

This clone came up once. CDR3 amino acids: CASSQLRVNEQFF. For the CDR3, the DNA is TGCGCCAGCAGCCAGTTGAGGGTGAATGAGCAGTTCTTC. This chain uses TRBV4-1 with TRBJ2-1; a weak D match, TRBD2 (5 bases). Germline V gives CDR1 MGHRA, CDR2 YSYEKL. This CDR3 is 13 amino acids long. V dropped 3 bases and J dropped 7 bases, with 10 bases sitting between them.

The chain uses TRBV18 and TRBJ2-7, with D perhaps TRBD2 (7 bases). Germline assignment: CDR1 KGHSH and CDR2 LQKENI. CDR3 size: 16 residues. Trimming cost V 0 bases and J 2 bases, with 14 bases left between them. The CDR3 DNA sequence: TGTGCCAGCTCACCACCCGAGAGGGGGGGAGCCTACGAGCAGTACTTC. It is translated as CASSPPERGGAYEQYF.

The CDR3 is CASISGEGNYGYTF. CDR3 in DNA: TGTGCCAGCATATCCGGGGAGGGAAACTATGGCTACACCTTC. The chain carries TRBV6-5 and TRBJ1-2, with D unclear. The CDR3 sequence is 14 residues long. Germline assignment: CDR1 MNHEY and CDR2 SVGAGI. V dropped 7 bases and J dropped 2 bases, with 14 bases sitting between them.

The chain links TRBV6-1 to TRBJ2-1; a weak D match, TRBD2 (5 bases). V was shortened by 2 bases and J by 7 bases, with 15 bases between the two germline ends. The CDR3 contains 15 residues. The germline gives CDR1 MNHNS, CDR2 SASEGT. The CDR3 is CASSELTIRGNEQFF. CDR3 nucleotides: TGTGCCAGCAGTGAATTAACTATACGGGGTAATGAGCAGTTCTTC.

J is TRBJ2-1 and V is TRBV7-9, with a tentative D call TRBD2 (5 bases). Per the germline V gene, CDR1 is SEHNR and CDR2 is FQNEAQ (reference sequence). Between the trimmed V and J ends, which lost 5 bases and 2 bases, there was a span of 16 bases. This CDR3 is built from 16 residues. In DNA form, the CDR3 reads TGTGCCAGCAGCCCCGGTCGTACTAGTACCTACAATGAGCAGTTCTTC. Translated: CASSPGRTSTYNEQFF.

This chain joins TRBV11-3 and TRBJ2-7, with a weak D call TRBD1 (5 bases). The ends were cut back, 9 bases at V and 6 bases at J, with 15 bases in the middle. The CDR3 is 12 amino acids. The germline V gene has CDR1 SGHNT and CDR2 YENEEA. CDR3 protein: CARPQQGFEQYF. DNA of the CDR3: TGTGCCAGACCCCAGCAGGGTTTCGAGCAGTACTTC.

The chain has TRBV7-8 and TRBJ2-1; perhaps TRBD1 as D (6 bases). From germline, CDR1 is SGHVS and CDR2 FQNEAQ. V lost 5 bases and J 0 bases, leaving 14 bases between the germline ends. This CDR3 is 16 amino acids long. The CDR3 DNA follows: TGTGCCAGCAGCCGTAGACAGGAGAGCTCCTACAATGAGCAGTTCTTC. It encodes CASSRRQESSYNEQFF.

The chain recombines TRBV3-1 (or the pseudogene TRBV3-2) with TRBJ1-2; 8 bases are a match to TRBD1. The V segment lost 0 bases and the J segment 4 bases; nucleotides outside the gene matches: 4. There are 15 residues in the CDR3. Germline loops: CDR1 LGHDT, CDR2 YNNKEL (reference sequence). The CDR3 bases are TGTGCCAGCAGCCAAGATATGGGACAGGCCTATGGCTACACCTTC. It specifies CASSQDMGQAYGYTF.

The chain employs TRBV5-4 and TRBJ2-5, with 7 bases aligning to TRBD2. J was trimmed by 4 bases and V by 0 bases; bases with no gene match: 3. CDR3 length: 14 residues. Germline V gene lookup returns CDR1 SGHNT and CDR2 YYREEE (reference sequence). The CDR3 coding sequence is TGTGCCAGCAGCTTGGTTAGGGAGGGAGAGACCCAGTACTTC. Translation: CASSLVREGETQYF.

This chain uses TRBV10-2 with TRBJ2-2; 12 nucleotides align to TRBD2. Losses at the gene ends were 5 bases for V and 8 bases for J; bases not matched to a gene: 6. The CDR3 is 15 residues long. From germline, CDR1 is WSHSY and CDR2 SAAADI. The CDR3 DNA sequence: TGCGCCAGCAGTCTAGCGGGAGGGCCTAGAGGGGAGCTGTTTTTT. It encodes CASSLAGGPRGELFF.

The J gene is TRBJ2-7, the V gene TRBV28; 8 bases line up with TRBD1. CDR1 is MDHEN, CDR2 SYDVKM, per germline. The V gene end was trimmed by 3 bases and the J gene end by 0 bases; junction bases not matched to a gene: 7. CDR3 length: 16 amino acids. The CDR3 DNA follows: TGTGCCAGCAGTTTGTTAACAGGGGGAATCTCCTACGAGCAGTACTTC. This translates into CASSLLTGGISYEQYF.

The genes are TRBV29-1 and TRBJ2-3, with a weak D call TRBD2 (5 bases). Deletions cut 7 bases from V and 2 bases from J, with 10 bases between. The germline V gene encodes CDR1 SQVTM and CDR2 ANQGSEA. The CDR3 spans 12 residues. The CDR3 nucleotides read TGCAGCGGTCTCGGGAACACAGATACGCAGTATTTT. Protein sequence: CSGLGNTDTQYF.

The J gene is TRBJ1-2, the V gene TRBV5-6, with D possibly matching TRBD1 (5 bases). Germline loops: CDR1 SGHDT, CDR2 YYEEEE. The CDR3 sequence is 15 residues long. Trimming left V 4 bases short and J 8 bases short, with 21 bases between. CDR3 sequence reads: CASSGGRGLLWGYTF. CDR3 bases: TGTGCCAGCAGCGGTGGGAGGGGATTGTTGTGGGGCTACACCTTC.